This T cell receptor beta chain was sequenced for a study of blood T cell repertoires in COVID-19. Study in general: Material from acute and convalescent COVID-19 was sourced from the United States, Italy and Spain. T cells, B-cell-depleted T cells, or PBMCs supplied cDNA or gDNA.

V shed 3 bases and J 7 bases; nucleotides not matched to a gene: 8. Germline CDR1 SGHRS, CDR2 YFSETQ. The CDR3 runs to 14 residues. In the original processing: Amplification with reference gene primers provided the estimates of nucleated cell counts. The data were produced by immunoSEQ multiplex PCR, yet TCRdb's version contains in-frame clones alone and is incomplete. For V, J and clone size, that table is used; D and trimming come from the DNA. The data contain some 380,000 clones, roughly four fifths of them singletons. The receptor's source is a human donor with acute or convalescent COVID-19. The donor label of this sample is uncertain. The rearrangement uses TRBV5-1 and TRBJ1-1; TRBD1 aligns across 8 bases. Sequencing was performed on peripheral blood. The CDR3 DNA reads TGCGCCAGCAGCTCGACAGGGGAGGAGGATGAAGCTTTCTTT. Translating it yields CASSSTGEEDEAFF.